The 13 T cell receptor beta chains below were found in one sample sequenced in a study of T cells after posttransplantation cyclophosphamide. A marrow graft followed busulfan-fludarabine conditioning, with cyclophosphamide on days +3 and +4. The table came from immunoSEQ multiplex PCR; TCRdb's copy has only in-frame clones and leaves some out. Observed in the sample are approximately 5,400 clones, none of them singletons. This specimen consisted of PBMCs, obtained after allogeneic stem cell transplant with posttransplant cyclophosphamide. These TCRs come from a male patient aged 60-69 years who received an allogeneic stem cell transplant from a related donor, was CMV-positive, and had no GVHD. The T cells may come from the graft donor.

This clone has a handful of counts. This chain uses TRBV7-9 with TRBJ2-7; TRBD1 is a possible D gene (7 bases). The CDR3 runs to 14 residues. V shed 5 bases and J shed 3 bases, with 14 bases lying between them. CDR1 SEHNR and CDR2 FQNEAQ come from the germline V gene (reference sequence). The CDR3 reads CASSLRGTDYEQYF. The CDR3 DNA reads as TGTGCCAGCAGCCTACGGGGGACAGACTACGAGCAGTACTTC.

This clone was found many times. The rearrangement joins TRBV4-2 to TRBJ2-3; 11 nucleotides line up with TRBD2. The CDR3 consists of 20 residues. Germline-derived CDR1 and CDR2 are LGHNA and YNFKEQ. The trim removed 0 bases at V and 5 bases at J, leaving 16 bases unmatched. Written as DNA, the CDR3 is TGTGCCAGCAGCCAAGAGTATTTTTGGCGGACTAGCGGGCCTGGAGATACGCAGTATTTT. Translating it yields CASSQEYFWRTSGPGDTQYF.

This clone occurred many times. The rearrangement uses TRBV9 and TRBJ2-7, with a weak D call TRBD2 (6 bases). This CDR3 region has 15 residues. Per the germline V gene, CDR1 is SGDLS and CDR2 is YYNGEE. V was clipped by 4 bases and J by 5 bases, with 19 bases between them. CDR3 protein: CASSPRGGTGHEQYF. The CDR3, as DNA: TGTGCCAGCAGCCCACGGGGCGGGACGGGACACGAGCAGTACTTC. The full variable domain, with the rest looked up from reference TRBV9 and TRBJ2-7, is DSGVTQTPKHLITATGQRVTLRCSPRSGDLSVYWYQQSLDQGLQFLIQYYNGEERAKGNILERFSAQQFPDLHSELNLSSLELGDSALYFCASSPRGGTGHEQYFGPGTRLTVT.

V is TRBV9 and J is TRBJ1-6; 8 bases fit TRBD1. The CDR3 is made up of 14 amino acids. V shed 3 bases and J 10 bases; nucleotides not matched to a gene: 6. Germline loops: CDR1 SGDLS, CDR2 YYNGEE. As DNA, the CDR3 is TGTGCCAGCAGCGCAGGGACAGGCGGATCACCCCTCCACTTT. Its translation: CASSAGTGGSPLHF.

Of note for this clone: In the same sample, other DNA sequences code for this CDR3. The genes are TRBV27 and TRBJ2-5, with TRBD2 identical over 12 bases. The CDR3 is 16 residues long. The germline gives CDR1 MNHEY, CDR2 SMNVEV (reference sequence). The V segment lost 6 bases and the J segment 5 bases; nucleotides outside the gene matches: 10. CDR3 sequence reads: CASSPRGLAGLETQYF. CDR3 nucleotides: TGTGCCAGCAGCCCTCGTGGACTAGCGGGGTTGGAGACCCAGTACTTC.

This clone was recorded a few times. The chain couples TRBV7-9 to TRBJ2-3, with 9 positions matching TRBD2. The V gene's germline CDR1 is SEHNR and CDR2 FQNEAQ (reference sequence). V lost 2 bases and J lost 1; bases outside the gene matches: 10. The CDR3 totals 18 residues. The CDR3, as DNA: TGTGCCAGCAGCTTAAAGTTCGCGGGGGGGGCCGGCACAGATACGCAGTATTTT. Amino acid sequence: CASSLKFAGGAGTDTQYF.

This clone came up many times. V gene TRBV9 combines with J gene TRBJ2-2, with 11 bases matching TRBD2. The V and J ends lost 4 bases and 7 bases, in that order; junction bases with no gene match: 18. The germline V gene encodes CDR1 SGDLS and CDR2 YYNGEE. This CDR3 region has 19 residues. CDR3 loop: CASSPRPSGGPIRGGELFF. DNA for the CDR3: TGTGCCAGCAGCCCTCGTCCTAGCGGGGGGCCCATTCGCGGCGGGGAGCTGTTTTTT.

This clone was observed at least ten times. The chain combines TRBV7-6 with TRBJ1-4; TRBD1 matches at 8 bases. CDR1 and CDR2 (germline): SGHVS, FNYEAQ. V trimming: 5 bases; J trimming: 5 bases; junction bases outside the gene matches: 4. The CDR3 length is 14 residues. In nucleotides, the CDR3 is TGTGCCAGCAGCCCCCGGACAGGGAATGAAAAACTGTTTTTT. Amino acid sequence: CASSPRTGNEKLFF.

This clone was recorded a few times. The chain carries TRBV28 and TRBJ1-2; 11 bases are shared with TRBD1. The CDR3 is 16 amino acids. The J segment lost 4 bases and the V segment lost 6 bases, leaving 10 bases of the junction unmatched. Germline V gives CDR1 MDHEN, CDR2 SYDVKM. CDR3 in amino acids: CASSQGGTGGFYGYTF. The CDR3 bases are TGTGCCAGCAGCCAAGGCGGGACAGGGGGATTCTATGGCTACACCTTC.

This clone was counted at least ten times. V gene TRBV10-3 combines with J gene TRBJ1-1; tentatively, D is TRBD1 (5 bases). CDR1 and CDR2 from the germline V gene are ENHRY and SYGVKD. The V and J ends lost 3 bases and 1 base respectively, with 6 bases between them. This CDR3 is built from 13 residues. CDR3 sequence reads: CAISDQGNTEAFF. For the CDR3, the DNA is TGTGCCATCAGTGATCAGGGGAACACTGAAGCTTTCTTT.

This clone was counted ten times or more. This rearrangement joins TRBV6-5 to TRBJ2-5, with a possible D match to TRBD2 (5 bases). V was trimmed by 2 bases and J by 7 bases, leaving 5 bases between them. Germline V gene data show CDR1 as MNHEY and CDR2 as SVGAGI. The CDR3 is 11 amino acids. Here the CDR3 reads CASSYAGTQYF. CDR3 sequence (DNA): TGTGCCAGCAGTTACGCGGGGACCCAGTACTTC.

The chain employs TRBV6-5 and TRBJ1-2; TRBD1 agrees at 8 bases. CDR3 length: 15 amino acids. In germline, CDR1 is MNHEY, CDR2 SVGAGI. The J segment lost 7 bases and the V segment lost 7 bases, leaving 14 bases of the junction unmatched. The CDR3 sequence is CASNSRTGKDVGYTF. The CDR3 bases are TGTGCCAGCAATTCAAGGACAGGGAAAGATGTTGGCTACACCTTC.

In this sample, this clone turned up a few times. The chain joins TRBV25-1 to TRBJ1-1, with D perhaps matching TRBD1 (6 bases). V lost 1 base, J lost 1 base, and 10 bases lay in between. Germline lookup yields CDR1 MGHDK and CDR2 SYGVNS. This CDR3 comprises 15 residues. This chain's CDR3 is CASSESGAGNTEAFF. In DNA, the CDR3 is TGTGCCAGCAGTGAATCAGGGGCCGGGAACACTGAAGCTTTCTTT.